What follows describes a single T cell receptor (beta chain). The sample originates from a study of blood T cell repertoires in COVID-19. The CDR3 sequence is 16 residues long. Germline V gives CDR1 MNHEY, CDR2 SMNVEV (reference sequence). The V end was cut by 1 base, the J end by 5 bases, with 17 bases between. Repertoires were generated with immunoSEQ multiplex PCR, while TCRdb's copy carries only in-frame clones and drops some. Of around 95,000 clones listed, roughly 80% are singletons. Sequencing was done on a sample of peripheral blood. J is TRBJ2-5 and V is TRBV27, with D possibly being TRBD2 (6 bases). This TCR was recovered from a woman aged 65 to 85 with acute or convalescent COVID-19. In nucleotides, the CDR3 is TGTGCCAGCAGTTTATTCCGACTCGGAGGGGATGAGACCCAGTACTTC. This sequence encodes CASSLFRLGGDETQYF.